The present TCR beta chain was sequenced within a study of T cell repertoires in cytomegalovirus infection. Study in general: Public TCR beta signature analysis indicated the presence of both CMV infection and matching HLA type.

Points from the study as a whole: Summed frequency of public TCR beta families distinguished CMV carriers with the relevant HLA. The response measured ex vivo was dominated by TCR beta clonotypes (HLA-C-restricted and CMV-specific).

Trimming at V came to 0 bases and at J to 9 bases, leaving 4 bases not matched to a gene. The CDR3 runs 13 residues. Per germline, CDR1 SGHRS and CDR2 YFSETQ. MiXCR, run by TCRdb on the reads, gives a single entry per CDR3 protein. The sample lists roughly 280,000 distinct CDR3 sequences, 8% to 9.5% occurring once. At least ten counts were recorded for this clonotype. Its target is unknown. The sample was PBMCs. The chain couples TRBV5-1 to TRBJ1-1, with 8 bases matching TRBD1. This receptor was taken from a human donor in good health (CMV status not recorded). Some clones in this sample may be carry-over from other donors' samples. CDR3 loop: CASSLGDRSKAFF. CDR3 in DNA: TGCGCCAGCAGCTTGGGGGACAGGTCAAAAGCTTTCTTT.